The next 8 T cell receptor beta chains were all read from a single sample in a study of blood T cell repertoires in COVID-19. Clones were read by immunoSEQ multiplex PCR, and TCRdb kept only the in-frame ones, dropping some. In the table there are about 160,000 clones, about 83% of which are singletons. The sequenced sample was peripheral blood. Source of these receptors: a woman in her 70s with COVID-19, enrolled during active disease.

The chain has TRBV10-3 and TRBJ1-1, with 8 bases fitting TRBD1. Germline lookup yields CDR1 ENHRY and CDR2 SYGVKD. After removal of 4 bases from V and 5 bases from J, the junction contained 6 bases not matched to a gene. The CDR3 spans 14 residues. The CDR3 nucleotides are TGTGCCATCAGTGGGGGACAGGTTGAGACTGAAGCTTTCTTT. Translated, it gives CAISGGQVETEAFF.

The V call is TRBV6-5, the J call TRBJ1-3, with 8 bases identical to TRBD1. The V gene's germline CDR1 is MNHEY and CDR2 SVGAGI. V was clipped by 5 bases and J by 3 bases; unmatched bases: 6. This CDR3 comprises 15 residues. The CDR3 nucleotides read TGTGCCAGCAGTCCCCTGGACAGGGTTGGAAACACCATATATTTT. Protein product: CASSPLDRVGNTIYF.

The chain uses TRBV7-6 and TRBJ1-6, with 7 bases lining up with TRBD1. CDR3 length equals 15 residues. V dropped 2 bases and J dropped 7; count of bases not matched to a gene: 5. The germline V gene has CDR1 SGHVS and CDR2 FNYEAQ. CDR3 nucleotide sequence: TGTGCCAGCAGCTTATCGACAGGGATGAATTCACCCCTCCACTTT. Its protein is CASSLSTGMNSPLHF.

This clone was observed a single time. The chain couples TRBV28 to TRBJ1-2, with D tentatively TRBD1 (6 bases). Per germline, CDR1 MDHEN and CDR2 SYDVKM. CDR3 size: 15 residues. V dropped 6 bases and J dropped 8 bases, with 22 bases sitting between them. In DNA, the CDR3 is TGTGCCAGCAGCCTGCCGGGTCGGGGAGGGGGAGGCTACACCTTC. Its protein is CASSLPGRGGGGYTF.

The chain joins TRBV30 to TRBJ1-1; D unresolved. The CDR3 runs to 14 residues. Trimming took 6 bases from V and 7 from J, leaving 21 bases between them. Germline lookup yields CDR1 GTSNPN and CDR2 SVGIG (reference sequence). The CDR3 bases are TGTGCCTGCCTTCTGTTGGTGAGGGTTGGTGAAGCTTTCTTT. It translates to CACLLLVRVGEAFF.

V gene TRBV28 combines with J gene TRBJ1-5; D is perhaps TRBD1 (6 bases). Germline values: CDR1 MDHEN, CDR2 SYDVKM. The ends were cut back, 7 bases at V and 1 base at J, with 20 bases in the middle. The CDR3 covers 17 residues. The CDR3 region has the DNA TGTGCCAGCACTGGGACAAGGTTACGGGAAAGCAATCAGCCCCAGCATTTT. Amino acid sequence: CASTGTRLRESNQPQHF.

The chain uses TRBV4-1 and TRBJ2-1; 9 bases map to TRBD1. Germline values: CDR1 MGHRA, CDR2 YSYEKL. The V and J ends lost 3 bases and 0 bases, in that order; junction bases with no gene match: 0. The CDR3 consists of 15 residues. CDR3 in DNA: TGCGCCAGCAGCCAGACAGGGGGCTCCTACAATGAGCAGTTCTTC. It encodes CASSQTGGSYNEQFF.

The CDR3 nucleotides are TGTGCCAGCAGCCTTCCCCTCCGTGGCGGGGGCGGAGATACGCAGTATTTT. Translating it yields CASSLPLRGGGGDTQYF. V and J are TRBV3-1 (or the pseudogene TRBV3-2) and TRBJ2-3, with D maybe TRBD2 (7 bases). The V end was cut by 4 bases, the J end by 5 bases, with 22 bases between. Germline V gives CDR1 LGHDT, CDR2 YNNKEL (reference sequence). There are 17 residues in the CDR3.